This section outlines one T cell receptor beta chain sequence together with its context. The antigen is undetermined. This specimen belongs to a study of memory CD4+ T cells and cytomegalovirus serostatus. As for the study in general: Healthy Belgian adult donors included 9 or 10 CMV-positive and fewer than 25 CMV-negative people.

This CDR3 has 14 amino acids. Germline trimming cut 6 bases from V and 2 bases from J; bases unmatched to any gene: 7. Germline lookup yields CDR1 MDHEN and CDR2 SYDVKM. The protocol was immunoSEQ multiplex PCR, while the TCRdb copy is restricted to in-frame clones and leaves out a portion. The table has over 45,000 clones, 82% seen once. Single viable CD3+CD4+CD8-CD45RO+ cells were sorted as the memory CD4+ T cells. General study results and limits: A US-trained random forest predicted CMV serostatus with median AUC around 0.9. Each of 65 to 75 CMV-associated TCRbeta sequences occurred in one to five individuals. The CMV-associated TCR signature appears largely within the CD4+ memory repertoire.

V usage is TRBV28 and J usage is TRBJ2-7, with 7 bases matching TRBD1. The receptor comes from an adult in good health and CMV-seronegative. The sequenced material came from memory CD4+ T cells from blood. The CDR3 DNA follows: TGTGCCAGCAGGCCAAGACAGGGAACCTACGAGCAGTACTTC. Translated: CASRPRQGTYEQYF. Supplemented by reference TRBV28 and TRBJ2-7, the full variable domain reads DVKVTQSSRYLVKRTGEKVFLECVQDMDHENMFWYRQDPGLGLRLIYFSYDVKMKEKGDIPEGYSVSREKKERFSLILESASTNQTSMYLCASRPRQGTYEQYFGPGTRLTVT.